Presented here are 31 T cell receptor beta chains from one specimen sequenced in a study of CD8+ T cells in alopecia areata. After isolation, RNA underwent reverse transcription to generate cDNA as the sequencing template. Using immunoSEQ multiplex PCR, the repertoire was profiled, and TCRdb retains in-frame clones only, with some absent. The table includes about 97,000 clones, roughly two fifths detected once. The source material was CD4+ T cells sorted from blood. The receptor set was obtained from a human donor with alopecia areata.

This clone was observed a handful of times. V usage is TRBV7-9 and J usage is TRBJ2-5; possibly TRBD1 for D (6 bases). Trimming removed 5 bases from V and 5 bases from J, with 18 bases in between. The germline V gene has CDR1 SEHNR and CDR2 FQNEAQ (reference sequence). The CDR3 has 15 residues. CDR3 region: CASSTGTKIGETQYF. The CDR3 bases are TGTGCCAGCAGCACCGGGACAAAAATTGGGGAGACCCAGTACTTC.

V usage is TRBV2 and J usage is TRBJ2-5; D remains ambiguous. The V end lost 8 bases, the J end lost 0 bases, and 13 bases lay between the germline ends. The length of the CDR3 is 14 residues. The germline V gene encodes CDR1 SNHLY and CDR2 FYNNEI. The DNA for the CDR3 is TGTGCCAGCCAACAGCAAGAGTACCAAGAGACCCAGTACTTC. Protein sequence: CASQQQEYQETQYF.

V gene TRBV5-6 combines with J gene TRBJ2-5, with TRBD2 matching 10 bases. V lost 0 bases and J lost 1; bases outside the gene matches: 3. Germline V gives CDR1 SGHDT, CDR2 YYEEEE. This CDR3 is 16 amino acids long. In DNA, the CDR3 is TGTGCCAGCAGCTTGGGGAGCGGGGGGGTCCAAGAGACCCAGTACTTC. This codes for CASSLGSGGVQETQYF.

On this clone itself: A junction boundary mismatches the germline segment, possibly from a read error. V gene TRBV9 combines with J gene TRBJ2-3; D not certain. The germline V gene has CDR1 SGDLS and CDR2 YYNGEE. CDR3 length equals 13 residues. The CDR3 is CASSVGVTDTQYF. The CDR3 DNA reads TGTGCCAGCAGTGTAGGAGTCACAGATACGCAGTATTTT.

This clone came up a few times. CDR3 bases: TGTGCCAGTAGTGCCCCCGGACGGGTACGTGAAGCTTTCTTT. Encoded protein: CASSAPGRVREAFF. This chain connects TRBV19 to TRBJ1-1; no definite D call. Looked up from germline, CDR1 is LNHDA and CDR2 is SQIVND (reference sequence). This CDR3 comprises 14 residues. Trimming removed 5 bases from V and 7 bases from J, with 17 bases in between.

The chain combines TRBV30 with TRBJ1-5; D not certain. Germline V gene data show CDR1 as GTSNPN and CDR2 as SVGIG (reference sequence). The CDR3 length is 14 residues. Between the trimmed V and J ends, which lost 6 bases and 5 bases, there was a span of 17 bases. This CDR3 reads CACRGPSPYQPQHF. CDR3 sequence (DNA): TGTGCCTGCCGCGGGCCGTCGCCGTATCAGCCCCAGCATTTT.

V usage is TRBV4-2 and J usage is TRBJ2-7, with D maybe TRBD1 (7 bases). V was cut by 3 bases and J by 5 bases, with 14 bases left in between. CDR3 length equals 14 residues. Germline loops: CDR1 LGHNA, CDR2 YNFKEQ. The CDR3 region has the DNA TGTGCCAGCAGCCACTCAGGGGGGCTCGACGAGCAGTACTTC. Its translation: CASSHSGGLDEQYF.

CDR3 region: CASSVTSGTNTGELFF. CDR3 nucleotides: TGCGCCAGCAGCGTGACTAGCGGGACGAACACCGGGGAGCTGTTTTTT. The gene calls are TRBV5-1 and TRBJ2-2; 11 nucleotides match TRBD2. V lost 4 bases and J lost 0; bases outside the gene matches: 2. The germline CDR1 and CDR2 sequences are SGHRS and YFSETQ. The CDR3 has 16 amino acids.

This clone was counted between two and nine times. The V call is TRBV28, the J call TRBJ1-4; maybe TRBD1 (6 bases). V lost 6 bases to trimming and J lost 7 bases, with 18 bases between them. The CDR3 runs to 15 residues. Germline V lookup: CDR1 MDHEN, CDR2 SYDVKM. The CDR3 loop is CASRATGRGVEKLFF. The CDR3 DNA reads TGTGCCAGCAGGGCTACAGGGCGAGGAGTTGAAAAACTGTTTTTT.

This chain connects TRBV2 to TRBJ2-3, with 10 bases that match TRBD2. Trimming cost V 2 bases and J 7 bases; bases outside gene matches: 6. The V gene's germline CDR1 is SNHLY and CDR2 FYNNEI. The length of the CDR3 is 15 residues. CDR3 nucleotide sequence: TGTGCCAGCAGTGAATTGTCTAGCGGGAGATATACGCAGTATTTT. Translating gives CASSELSSGRYTQYF.

This sequence joins TRBV2 and TRBJ2-5, with TRBD2 as a possible D gene (6 bases). The DNA matches TRBJ2-7 better at its end, which makes the J call doubtful. The CDR3 is 12 amino acids. The germline gives CDR1 SNHLY, CDR2 FYNNEI. This CDR3 reads CASKEGAYEQYF. The CDR3 nucleotides read TGTGCCAGCAAGGAGGGAGCCTACGAGCAGTACTTC.

The chain's CDR3 is CASSRDRARTEAFF. The DNA for the CDR3 is TGTGCCAGCAGCCGAGACAGGGCCCGGACTGAAGCTTTCTTT. V and J are TRBV6-5 and TRBJ1-1, with 7 bases fitting TRBD1. CDR1 is MNHEY and CDR2 is SVGAGI in the germline V gene. This CDR3 spans 14 amino acids. V gave up 6 bases and J gave up 5 bases; unmatched junction bases: 9.

This chain links TRBV30 with TRBJ2-1; 10 positions match TRBD1. Germline CDR1 is GTSNPN and CDR2 is SVGIG (reference sequence). V lost 2 bases and J lost 9; bases outside the gene matches: 10. This CDR3 is 15 amino acids long. CDR3 sequence: CAWSPGTGVQSEQFF. DNA of the CDR3: TGTGCCTGGAGTCCCGGGACAGGGGTACAGAGTGAGCAGTTCTTC.

The rearrangement joins TRBV25-1 to TRBJ2-7; unclear D gene. Per the germline V gene, CDR1 is MGHDK and CDR2 is SYGVNS. Trimming removed 10 bases from V and 5 bases from J, with 24 bases in between. This CDR3 comprises 15 residues. The CDR3 sequence is CAIRNKRQVWNEQYF. The CDR3, as DNA: TGTGCCATCCGGAATAAAAGACAAGTGTGGAACGAGCAGTACTTC.

This clone was observed a few times. The chain has TRBV10-3 and TRBJ2-7, with D perhaps being TRBD1 or TRBD2 (5 bases each). The CDR3 runs to 13 residues. V was shortened by 5 bases and J by 1 base, with 9 bases between the two germline ends. Germline V CDR1 and CDR2: ENHRY, SYGVKD. CDR3 amino acids: CAISSGRSYEQYF. The CDR3 coding sequence is TGTGCCATCAGTTCGGGACGGTCCTACGAGCAGTACTTC.

This clone turned up a few times. The chain recombines TRBV7-8 with TRBJ2-2, with unresolved D. V shed 5 bases and J shed 0 bases, with 13 bases lying between them. The CDR3 spans 16 residues. Looked up from germline, CDR1 is SGHVS and CDR2 is FQNEAQ. The CDR3 spells CASSPVGVTNTGELFF. The CDR3 bases are TGTGCCAGCAGCCCGGTAGGAGTAACGAACACCGGGGAGCTGTTTTTT. The full variable domain, rest sourced from reference TRBV7-8 and TRBJ2-2, is GAGVSQSPRYKVAKRGQDVALRCDPISGHVSLFWYQQALGQGPEFLTYFQNEAQLDKSGLPSDRFFAERPEGSVSTLKIQRTQQEDSAVYLCASSPVGVTNTGELFFGEGSRLTVL.

This clone was seen a few times. The chain has TRBV2 and TRBJ1-2; possible D gene TRBD1, 6 bases. This CDR3 spans 14 amino acids. CDR1 SNHLY and CDR2 FYNNEI come from the germline V gene. Trimming removed 7 bases at V and 1 base at J, with 13 bases between. CDR3 sequence (DNA): TGTGCCAGCATCAGCGACAGGAATAACTATGGCTACACCTTC. It is translated as CASISDRNNYGYTF.

In its sample, this clone was seen a few times. The chain combines TRBV28 with TRBJ1-5; TRBD1 agrees at 8 bases. After removal of 0 bases from V and 1 base from J, the junction contained 5 bases not matched to a gene. Germline V lookup: CDR1 MDHEN, CDR2 SYDVKM. CDR3 length: 17 amino acids. The CDR3 nucleotides read TGTGCCAGCAGTTTATGGTCCAGGGGGCTGAGCAATCAGCCCCAGCATTTT. This sequence encodes CASSLWSRGLSNQPQHF. Supplemented by reference TRBV28 and TRBJ1-5, the full variable domain reads DVKVTQSSRYLVKRTGEKVFLECVQDMDHENMFWYRQDPGLGLRLIYFSYDVKMKEKGDIPEGYSVSREKKERFSLILESASTNQTSMYLCASSLWSRGLSNQPQHFGDGTRLSIL.

The chain is built from TRBV6-1 and TRBJ1-5; D is ambiguous. V lost 4 bases to trimming and J lost 4 bases, with 5 bases between them. The CDR3 runs to 12 residues. Germline V CDR1 and CDR2: MNHNS, SASEGT. CDR3 DNA: TGTGCCAGCAGTGTGGGAAATCAGCCCCAGCATTTT. This encodes CASSVGNQPQHF.

By proportion, this clone is medium-sized. The rearrangement uses TRBV28 and TRBJ1-1; no clear D. The CDR3 contains 13 residues. V lost 2 bases to trimming and J lost 0 bases, with 4 bases between them. Germline values: CDR1 MDHEN, CDR2 SYDVKM. The CDR3 coding sequence is TGTGCCAGCAGTTTAGGTTTGAACACTGAAGCTTTCTTT. It is translated as CASSLGLNTEAFF. The variable domain in full, completed from reference TRBV28 and TRBJ1-1, reads DVKVTQSSRYLVKRTGEKVFLECVQDMDHENMFWYRQDPGLGLRLIYFSYDVKMKEKGDIPEGYSVSREKKERFSLILESASTNQTSMYLCASSLGLNTEAFFGQGTRLTVV.

The chain carries TRBV6-6 and TRBJ2-7; TRBD1 matches at 7 bases. V was pared by 7 bases and J by 2 bases, with 8 bases of the junction left unmatched. Germline assignment: CDR1 MNHNY and CDR2 SVGAGI (reference sequence). The CDR3 is made up of 14 amino acids. The CDR3 nucleotides read TGTGCCAGCAAAGTGACAGGGAAGACCTACGAGCAGTACTTC. This encodes CASKVTGKTYEQYF.

This rearrangement joins TRBV6-5 to TRBJ1-1, with 9 bases lining up with TRBD1. V trimming: 6 bases; J trimming: 5 bases; junction bases outside the gene matches: 7. The CDR3 length is 14 residues. Germline lookup yields CDR1 MNHEY and CDR2 SVGAGI. The CDR3 protein is CASSPDRGRTEAFF. The CDR3 coding sequence is TGTGCCAGCAGCCCAGACAGGGGGAGGACTGAAGCTTTCTTT.

The V call is TRBV7-2, the J call TRBJ1-2; D uncertain. Germline V gene data show CDR1 as SGHTA and CDR2 as FQGNSA. The V gene lost 1 base and the J gene lost 4 bases, with 13 bases spanning the gap. The CDR3 contains 15 residues. In DNA form, the CDR3 reads TGTGCCAGCAGCTTAGAGGTGGATTTAGCCTATGGCTACACCTTC. Residues: CASSLEVDLAYGYTF.

This clone was counted ten times or more. The chain has TRBV7-9 and TRBJ2-1, with 7 positions matching TRBD2. J gave up 1 base and V 5 bases, and 17 bases lay outside the gene matches. Per germline, CDR1 SEHNR and CDR2 FQNEAQ (reference sequence). The CDR3 totals 19 residues. The CDR3 DNA reads as TGTGCCAGCAGCGCTACCGCGGGAGTGCATCCAGGTTCCTACAATGAGCAGTTCTTC. Encoded protein: CASSATAGVHPGSYNEQFF.

The rearrangement uses TRBV30 and TRBJ2-5; the D is unclear. Gene TRBJ2-7 matches the end of the DNA better, so the J call may be wrong. This CDR3 contains 13 residues. CDR1 is GTSNPN, CDR2 SVGIG, per germline (reference sequence). CDR3 sequence reads: CAWSRRITGEQYF. In DNA form, the CDR3 reads TGTGCCTGGAGTCGGCGGATAACGGGCGAGCAGTACTTC.

V and J are TRBV15 and TRBJ2-7, with D perhaps matching TRBD2 (6 bases). This CDR3 has 14 amino acids. Germline CDR1 is LNHNV and CDR2 is YYDKDF (reference sequence). The ends were cut back, 5 bases at V and 5 bases at J, with 16 bases in the middle. The CDR3 region has the DNA TGTGCCACCAGCTCCAACTGGGAGGCCGACGAGCAGTACTTC. Amino acid sequence: CATSSNWEADEQYF.

The J gene is TRBJ2-5, the V gene TRBV4-2; 11 nucleotides align to TRBD2. The CDR3 length is 15 residues. V dropped 8 bases and J dropped 4; count of bases not matched to a gene: 9. Per germline, CDR1 LGHNA and CDR2 YNFKEQ. The CDR3 sequence is CASGSTSGGSETQYF. As DNA, the CDR3 is TGTGCCAGCGGATCAACTAGCGGGGGTTCAGAGACCCAGTACTTC.

J is TRBJ2-2 and V is TRBV7-9, with D tentatively TRBD1 (6 bases). V shed 6 bases and J shed 3 bases, with 11 bases lying between them. CDR3 size: 14 residues. CDR1 is SEHNR and CDR2 is FQNEAQ in the germline V gene (reference sequence). In DNA form, the CDR3 reads TGTGCCAGCAGGCAGGGGATGGACACCGGGGAGCTGTTTTTT. Translating it yields CASRQGMDTGELFF.

This clone came up a few times. The chain employs TRBV2 and TRBJ2-2, with 11 bases fitting TRBD1. This CDR3 is 16 amino acids long. Germline lookup yields CDR1 SNHLY and CDR2 FYNNEI. J gave up 4 bases and V 6 bases, and 7 bases lay outside the gene matches. In DNA, the CDR3 is TGTGCCAGCAGCCTCGGACAGGGGGCCTTCACCGGGGAGCTGTTTTTT. Translation: CASSLGQGAFTGELFF.

This clone was observed a handful of times. The chain joins TRBV28 to TRBJ2-1; tentatively, D is TRBD2 (6 bases). Germline loops: CDR1 MDHEN, CDR2 SYDVKM. This CDR3 has 14 amino acids. V was pared by 11 bases and J by 6 bases, with 20 bases between. The chain's CDR3 is CAVPGVGGINEQFF. The CDR3 DNA reads as TGTGCCGTCCCGGGGGTCGGAGGGATCAATGAGCAGTTCTTC.

The V call is TRBV5-1, the J call TRBJ1-5; 9 nucleotides match TRBD1. With 2 bases clipped from V and 1 base from J, the junction kept 4 bases outside the gene matches. This CDR3 is 16 amino acids long. The germline V gene has CDR1 SGHRS and CDR2 YFSETQ. In nucleotides, the CDR3 is TGCGCCAGCAGCTTCGGGGGACAGGGCAGCAATCAGCCCCAGCATTTT. Amino acids: CASSFGGQGSNQPQHF. Looking up the rest from reference TRBV5-1 and TRBJ1-5 gives the full variable domain: KAGVTQTPRYLIKTRGQQVTLSCSPISGHRSVSWYQQTPGQGLQFLFEYFSETQRNKGNFPGRFSGRQFSNSRSEMNVSTLELGDSALYLCASSFGGQGSNQPQHFGDGTRLSIL.